The sequence of this T cell receptor beta chain was determined in a study of blood T cell repertoires in COVID-19. Study in general: The United States, Italy and Spain were the sources of the acute and convalescent COVID-19 samples. Sample material is recorded as cDNA or gDNA derived from T cells, B-cell-depleted T cells, or PBMCs.

As originally analysed: By means of reference gene primer amplification, nucleated cell counts were estimated. Repertoires were generated with immunoSEQ multiplex PCR, while TCRdb's copy carries only in-frame clones and drops some. The V and J calls and clone size were taken over from that table, and D and trimming were inferred from the DNA. The sample carries about 210,000 clones, 65% to 85% recorded once. CDR3 length equals 16 residues. Germline values: CDR1 SGHDN, CDR2 FVKESK. Trimming removed 0 bases at V and 0 bases at J, with 11 bases between. The rearrangement links TRBV14 to TRBJ2-5; D gene unclear. This TCR came from a human donor in a cohort sampled during active COVID-19. The sample taken for sequencing was peripheral blood. The CDR3: CASSQDLSEYQETQYF. The CDR3 coding sequence is TGTGCCAGCAGCCAAGATCTGAGCGAGTACCAAGAGACCCAGTACTTC. The whole variable domain, remainder taken from reference TRBV14 and TRBJ2-5, is EAGVTQFPSHSVIEKGQTVTLRCDPISGHDNLYWYRRVMGKEIKFLLHFVKESKQDESGMPNNRFLAERTGGTYSTLKVQPAELEDSGVYFCASSQDLSEYQETQYFGPGTRLLVL.